This TCR beta chain was found in a study of T cell repertoires in cytomegalovirus infection. Study as a whole: Public TCR beta signatures were indicative of both CMV infection and a matching HLA type. General study points: Using cumulative public TCR beta family frequency, the authors identified those who carried CMV together with the relevant HLA. Predominance within the ex vivo response was attributable to HLA-C-restricted CMV-specific TCR beta clonotypes.

TCRdb re-called the reads with MiXCR, one entry per CDR3 protein. The profile shows roughly 240,000 distinct CDR3 sequences, under 8.5% of them singletons. This clonotype was seen many times. The antigen is unknown. Germline values: CDR1 SGHTA, CDR2 FQGNSA. The CDR3 length is 13 residues. The V end lost 4 bases, the J end lost 4 bases, and 11 bases lay between the germline ends. Sample: PBMCs. The TCR comes from a human donor in good health (CMV status not recorded). Some clones in this sample may be carry-over from other donors' samples. This rearrangement joins TRBV7-2 to TRBJ2-7; unclear D gene. CDR3 protein: CASSSINSYEQYF. Here the CDR3 DNA reads TGTGCCAGCAGCTCCATCAACTCATACGAGCAGTACTTC.